The source of this T cell receptor (beta chain) is a study of blood T cells in healthy people across ages. Primers used in a second PCR of roughly 7 to 11 cycles were a sample-barcoded 5' primer and a J-beta primer mix. Each CDR3 protein gets one entry after TCRdb re-called the 5' RACE reads with MiXCR. The top ten clones hold less than 3.5% of a sample with approximately 780,000 distinct CDR3 sequences, roughly 24% of them seen once. The donors, aged 6 to 90, were healthy Caucasians from Russia. V was pared by 5 bases and J by 7 bases, with 20 bases between. This CDR3 region has 15 residues. The germline V gene encodes CDR1 SGHAT and CDR2 FQNNGV. Separately, the same data were catalogued under a study of T cells of mothers and their children. That publication notes: Thymic selection molds TCR recombination output in a comparable way in related and unrelated pairs.

The sample comprised blood. This sequence originates from a boy aged 5-17 years in good health. The rearrangement uses TRBV11-2 and TRBJ1-1, with D tentatively TRBD1 (5 bases). Here the CDR3 DNA reads TGTGCCAGCAGCCTGTCGACGGGGCAACAACGTGAAGCTTTCTTT. It yields the protein CASSLSTGQQREAFF.